The clone carrying this T cell receptor beta chain was counted a single time. Its antigen remains unidentified. With 0 bases removed from V and 1 base from J, the gap between germline ends came to 19 bases. Germline CDR1 and CDR2: SGDLS and YYNGEE. CDR3 length: 18 amino acids. The data stem from a study of blood T cells in healthy people across ages. Study-wide results and caveats: With age, beta diversity per million T cells declined roughly linearly, significantly by 40.

PCR was performed a second time for roughly 7 to 12 cycles using a sample-barcoded 5' primer and a J-beta primer mix. All samples gave at least 2.5 million CDR3-containing paired-end reads. TCRdb re-called the 5' RACE reads through MiXCR, storing one row per CDR3 protein. The sample holds under 2 million distinct CDR3 sequences, about 31% seen once. Sample: blood. The chain couples TRBV9 to TRBJ2-5; D possibly matches TRBD1 or TRBD2 (7 bases each). The clonotype was recovered from a woman aged 25 to 39 in good health. The CDR3: CASSVESPGGQAQETQYF. In DNA, the CDR3 is TGTGCCAGCAGCGTAGAGAGCCCGGGAGGACAGGCCCAAGAGACCCAGTACTTC.